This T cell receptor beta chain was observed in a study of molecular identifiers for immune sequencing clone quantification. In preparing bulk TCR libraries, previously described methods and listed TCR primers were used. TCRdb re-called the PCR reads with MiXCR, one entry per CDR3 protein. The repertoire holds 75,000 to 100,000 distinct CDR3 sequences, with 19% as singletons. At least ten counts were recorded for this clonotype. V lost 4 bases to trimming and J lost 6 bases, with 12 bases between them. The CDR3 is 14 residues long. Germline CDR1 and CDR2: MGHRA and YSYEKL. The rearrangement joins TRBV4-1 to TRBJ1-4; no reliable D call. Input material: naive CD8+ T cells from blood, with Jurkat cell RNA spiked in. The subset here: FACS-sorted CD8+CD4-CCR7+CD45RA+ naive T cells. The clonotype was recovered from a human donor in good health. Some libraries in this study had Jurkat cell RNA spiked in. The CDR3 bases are TGCGCCAGCAGCCCCGACCGGCACTATGAAAAACTGTTTTTT. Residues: CASSPDRHYEKLFF.